What follows are 12 T cell receptor beta chains derived from one specimen sequenced in a study of blood T cells in healthy people across ages. Sample-barcoded 5' priming and a J-beta primer mix drove a second PCR of roughly 7 to 11 cycles. TCRdb re-called the 5' RACE reads through MiXCR, storing one row per CDR3 protein. The data show over 1,300,000 distinct CDR3 sequences, 59% seen once. The sequencing input was blood. These receptors were obtained from a man aged 18 to 30 in good health.

The rearrangement uses TRBV6-4 and TRBJ2-3; 8 bases match TRBD2. V gave up 3 bases and J gave up 2 bases; unmatched junction bases: 4. In germline, CDR1 is MRHNA, CDR2 SNTAGT. The CDR3 is 15 residues long. Here the CDR3 DNA reads TGTGCCAGCAGTGATGATAGCGGGAACACAGATACGCAGTATTTT. It encodes CASSDDSGNTDTQYF.

The genes are TRBV20-1 and TRBJ1-4, with D uncertain. Germline V gene sequence: CDR1 DFQATT, CDR2 SNEGSKA (reference sequence). V was shortened by 6 bases and J by 0 bases, with 26 bases between the two germline ends. The CDR3 consists of 19 residues. CDR3 loop: CSAGDPSQAVFATNEKLFF. CDR3 nucleotides: TGCAGTGCCGGAGATCCATCGCAAGCCGTTTTCGCAACTAATGAAAAACTGTTTTTT.

CDR3 protein: CASSLAGGAASGEAFF. The CDR3 coding sequence is TGCGCCAGCAGCTTGGCCGGCGGGGCAGCCTCGGGTGAAGCTTTCTTT. The chain combines TRBV5-1 with TRBJ1-1; possibly TRBD1 for D (5 bases). Per the germline V gene, CDR1 is SGHRS and CDR2 is YFSETQ. The CDR3 spans 16 residues. V was clipped by 0 bases and J by 7 bases, with 19 bases between them.

The gene calls are TRBV7-9 and TRBJ2-1, with 8 positions matching TRBD2. CDR3 length: 16 residues. Trimming at V came to 5 bases and at J to 0 bases, leaving 6 bases not matched to a gene. Germline lookup yields CDR1 SEHNR and CDR2 FQNEAQ (reference sequence). The CDR3 is CASSPQAGDSYNEQFF. CDR3 coding DNA: TGTGCCAGCAGCCCTCAAGCGGGAGACTCCTACAATGAGCAGTTCTTC. The full variable domain, completed using reference TRBV7-9 and TRBJ2-1, is DTGVSQNPRHKITKRGQNVTFRCDPISEHNRLYWYRQTLGQGPEFLTYFQNEAQLEKSRLLSDRFSAERPKGSFSTLEIQRTEQGDSAMYLCASSPQAGDSYNEQFFGPGTRLTVL.

The sample holds one count of this clonotype. The rearrangement uses TRBV12-3 or TRBV12-4 and TRBJ1-5; 8 positions match TRBD1. V trimming: 6 bases; J trimming: 5 bases; junction bases outside the gene matches: 9. This CDR3 spans 15 amino acids. The CDR3, as DNA: TGTGCCAGCAGCATTGACAGGGGAGTGGATCAGCCCCAGCATTTT. Its protein is CASSIDRGVDQPQHF.

The chain couples TRBV28 to TRBJ2-7, with a tentative D call TRBD2 (6 bases). This CDR3 region has 14 residues. CDR1 is MDHEN and CDR2 is SYDVKM in the germline V gene. Trimming took 3 bases from V and 5 from J, leaving 14 bases between them. The CDR3 sequence: CASSFSGEGNEQYF. The CDR3 nucleotides are TGTGCCAGCAGTTTCTCGGGAGAGGGAAACGAGCAGTACTTC.

The V call is TRBV4-1, the J call TRBJ2-3; 7 nucleotides agree with TRBD2. The junction had 2 bases not matched to a gene; V was cut back by 2 bases and J by 0 bases. Looked up from germline, CDR1 is MGHRA and CDR2 is YSYEKL. The CDR3 runs 15 residues. The DNA for the CDR3 is TGCGCCAGCAGCCAAACACTAGCGAGCACAGATACGCAGTATTTT. It specifies CASSQTLASTDTQYF.

This clonotype was picked up a small number of times. V usage is TRBV24-1 and J usage is TRBJ2-3, with 7 positions matching TRBD1. The CDR3 is 14 amino acids. With V trimmed by 7 bases and J by 4 bases, 7 bases remained unmatched. From germline, CDR1 is KGHDR and CDR2 SFDVKD. This CDR3 is CATSRDSMADTQYF. The CDR3 DNA follows: TGTGCCACCAGCCGGGACAGCATGGCAGATACGCAGTATTTT.

This clonotype was counted a few times. V and J are TRBV5-1 and TRBJ2-7; 10 nucleotides match TRBD1. With 5 bases clipped from V and 2 bases from J, the junction kept 4 bases outside the gene matches. CDR3 length: 14 residues. Germline V gene sequence: CDR1 SGHRS, CDR2 YFSETQ. DNA for the CDR3: TGCGCCAGCAGACCGGGACAGGGGCCCTACGAGCAGTACTTC. Encoded protein: CASRPGQGPYEQYF.

This clonotype occurred once. The chain combines TRBV20-1 with TRBJ2-7, with a weak D call TRBD1 (5 bases). CDR1 and CDR2 from the germline V gene are DFQATT and SNEGSKA (reference sequence). Trimming removed 7 bases at V and 9 bases at J, with 16 bases between. The CDR3 extends over 11 amino acids. CDR3 residues: CSELGVIGQYF. Here the CDR3 DNA reads TGCAGTGAATTAGGGGTGATTGGGCAGTACTTC.

This clonotype came up a few times. The V gene is TRBV2, the J gene TRBJ1-3, with 9 bases lining up with TRBD1. Germline V gives CDR1 SNHLY, CDR2 FYNNEI. The CDR3 consists of 15 residues. V shed 8 bases, J shed 6 bases, and the junction held 11 bases outside the gene matches. For the CDR3, the DNA is TGTGCCAGCCTCCGGGACAGGGAAATCGAAAACACCATATATTTT. This translates into CASLRDREIENTIYF. Drawing the rest from reference TRBV2 and TRBJ1-3, the complete variable domain is EPEVTQTPSHQVTQMGQEVILRCVPISNHLYFYWYRQILGQKVEFLVSFYNNEISEKSEIFDDQFSVERPDGSNFTLKIRSTKLEDSAMYFCASLRDREIENTIYFGEGSWLTVV.

The table lists this clonotype with many counts. This chain connects TRBV12-3 or TRBV12-4 to TRBJ2-3, with D uncertain. Trimming took off 3 bases at V and 5 bases at J, with 6 bases between the two ends. CDR3 length: 12 amino acids. CDR3: CASSLALDTQYF. In DNA form, the CDR3 reads TGTGCCAGCAGTTTGGCGTTAGATACGCAGTATTTT.